What follows are 9 T cell receptor beta chains derived from one specimen sequenced in a study. Using its own MiXCR run on the RT-PCR reads, TCRdb lists one record per CDR3 protein. Of about 680,000 distinct CDR3 sequences listed, 14% are singletons. Source material: memory CD4+ T cells from blood. These receptors all come from a female donor in good health, serving as a healthy control.

The chain joins TRBV7-2 to TRBJ1-2, with 7 bases fitting TRBD1. This CDR3 is built from 15 residues. V shed 1 base, J shed 3 bases, and the junction held 5 bases outside the gene matches. CDR1 SGHTA and CDR2 FQGNSA come from the germline V gene. Written as DNA, the CDR3 is TGTGCCAGCAGCTTAGGGGAGACAGGGTACTATGGCTACACCTTC. Translated: CASSLGETGYYGYTF. The full variable domain, completed using reference TRBV7-2 and TRBJ1-2, is GAGVSQSPSNKVTEKGKDVELRCDPISGHTALYWYRQSLGQGLEFLIYFQGNSAPDKSGLPSDRFSAERTGGSVSTLTIQRTQQEDSAVYLCASSLGETGYYGYTFGSGTRLTVV.

This clonotype has more than one count but fewer than ten. The chain has TRBV5-1 and TRBJ2-1; 7 nucleotides align to TRBD1. The length of the CDR3 is 16 residues. Trimming took 3 bases from V and 2 from J; bases not matched to a gene: 8. Germline assignment: CDR1 SGHRS and CDR2 YFSETQ. The CDR3 bases are TGCGCCAGCAGCTCCCAGGGGGACGGACCCTACAATGAGCAGTTCTTC. Amino acid sequence: CASSSQGDGPYNEQFF. The entire variable domain, with the rest obtained from reference TRBV5-1 and TRBJ2-1, is as follows: KAGVTQTPRYLIKTRGQQVTLSCSPISGHRSVSWYQQTPGQGLQFLFEYFSETQRNKGNFPGRFSGRQFSNSRSEMNVSTLELGDSALYLCASSSQGDGPYNEQFFGPGTRLTVL.

This clonotype was seen a few times. The chain employs TRBV27 and TRBJ1-5; weak D call: TRBD1 (5 bases). The germline gives CDR1 MNHEY, CDR2 SMNVEV (reference sequence). Deletions cut 3 bases from V and 1 base from J, with 10 bases between. The CDR3 is made up of 15 amino acids. CDR3 in amino acids: CASSFRWDSNQPQHF. The CDR3 DNA reads TGTGCCAGCAGTTTCAGGTGGGACAGCAATCAGCCCCAGCATTTT.

The sample holds a few counts of this clonotype. The chain joins TRBV20-1 to TRBJ1-3, with D tentatively TRBD1 (6 bases). The CDR3 consists of 16 residues. Germline V gives CDR1 DFQATT, CDR2 SNEGSKA (reference sequence). With 0 bases removed from V and 1 base from J, the gap between germline ends came to 13 bases. CDR3 nucleotides: TGCAGTGCTAGAGATCGAACAGGGTCATCTGGAAACACCATATATTTT. Protein sequence: CSARDRTGSSGNTIYF.

The V and J genes are TRBV12-3 or TRBV12-4 and TRBJ1-3; the match to TRBD1 covers 9 bases. J was trimmed by 4 bases and V by 6 bases; bases with no gene match: 16. The length of the CDR3 is 18 residues. CDR3 protein: CASRRAPGQGFSGNTIYF. CDR3 DNA: TGTGCCAGCAGGAGAGCCCCGGGACAGGGTTTCTCCGGAAACACCATATATTTT.

J is TRBJ2-5 and V is TRBV11-3; D might be TRBD2 (7 bases). The CDR3 has 17 residues. Germline assignment: CDR1 SGHNT and CDR2 YENEEA. The V end lost 1 base, the J end lost 3 bases, and 18 bases lay between the germline ends. CDR3 residues: CASSLGAGAPSEETQYF. In DNA, the CDR3 is TGTGCCAGCAGCTTAGGCGCGGGGGCCCCGTCCGAAGAGACCCAGTACTTC.

The chain is built from TRBV10-3 and TRBJ1-6, with a tentative D call TRBD1 (5 bases). Trimming took off 6 bases at V and 6 bases at J, with 9 bases between the two ends. Germline values: CDR1 ENHRY, CDR2 SYGVKD. This CDR3 comprises 13 residues. The CDR3 DNA is TGTGCCATCAGAGGACACAGTAATTCACCCCTCCACTTT. Amino acids: CAIRGHSNSPLHF.

As for this clonotype: One end of the junction does not line up with germline, which may come from a read error. The CDR3 protein is CASGYPYYEQFF. CDR3 nucleotide sequence: TGTGCCAGCGGGTACCCCTACTATGAGCAGTTCTTC. This sequence joins TRBV27 and TRBJ2-1; D call uncertain. The CDR3 has 12 residues. The germline CDR1 and CDR2 sequences are MNHEY and SMNVEV (reference sequence).

This chain links TRBV27 with TRBJ2-5; the match to TRBD2 covers 13 bases. CDR3 length equals 17 residues. The germline V gene has CDR1 MNHEY and CDR2 SMNVEV (reference sequence). The V and J ends lost 5 bases and 7 bases, in that order; junction bases with no gene match: 13. The CDR3 loop reads CASSVPGLAGEAGTQYF. As DNA, the CDR3 is TGTGCCAGCAGTGTCCCCGGACTAGCGGGAGAGGCGGGGACCCAGTACTTC.